The 5 T cell receptor beta chains reported below all come from one sample, sequenced in a study of cytomegalovirus exposure and HLA in healthy donors. The PCR employed 60 Vbeta primers together with 13 Jbeta primers. Libraries were prepared by immunoSEQ multiplex PCR; TCRdb keeps only in-frame clonotypes and omits some of them. This sample has some 130,000 clones, with 70% to 85% found just once. The specimen was PBMCs. These receptors all come from a middle-aged man in good health and CMV-seropositive.

This clone is a singleton in its sample. This rearrangement joins TRBV28 to TRBJ2-5; TRBD2 matches 9 bases. Trimming removed 3 bases from V and 3 bases from J; junction bases left unmatched: 11. In germline, CDR1 is MDHEN, CDR2 SYDVKM. The CDR3 extends over 17 amino acids. The DNA for the CDR3 is TGTGCCAGCAGTTTGCCCGGGGAGCGGGAGGTGGAAGAGACCCAGTACTTC. Its protein is CASSLPGEREVEETQYF.

This clone has only one observation. The V gene is TRBV5-6, the J gene TRBJ2-7; D is possibly TRBD1 (6 bases). The length of the CDR3 is 15 residues. Between the trimmed V and J ends, which lost 2 bases and 5 bases, there was a span of 17 bases. Germline V CDR1 and CDR2: SGHDT, YYEEEE. The CDR3 here is CASSFRGGGGNEQYF. The CDR3 DNA reads TGTGCCAGCAGCTTCAGAGGTGGGGGCGGAAACGAGCAGTACTTC.

V is TRBV20-1 and J is TRBJ2-7; unclear D gene. Trimming removed 6 bases from V and 0 bases from J, with 6 bases in between. Germline assignment: CDR1 DFQATT and CDR2 SNEGSKA (reference sequence). This CDR3 is built from 11 residues. The CDR3 loop reads CSASLSYEQYF. Written as DNA, the CDR3 is TGCAGTGCGTCCCTCTCCTACGAGCAGTACTTC.

In its sample, this clone was seen once. The J gene is TRBJ2-1, the V gene TRBV5-1; TRBD2 agrees at 9 bases. Per the germline V gene, CDR1 is SGHRS and CDR2 is YFSETQ. This CDR3 has 15 amino acids. V shed 3 bases, J shed 5 bases, and the junction held 6 bases outside the gene matches. Written as DNA, the CDR3 is TGCGCCAGCAGCTCCCCCCGACTAGCGGACAATGAGCAGTTCTTC. The encoded protein is CASSSPRLADNEQFF.

The chain recombines TRBV30 with TRBJ2-7, with D perhaps matching TRBD1 (5 bases). Trimming took off 0 bases at V and 6 bases at J, with 15 bases between the two ends. Germline CDR1 reads GTSNPN; CDR2 reads SVGIG (reference sequence). The CDR3 has 14 amino acids. The CDR3 loop reads CAWSVGLTSGEQYF. In nucleotides, the CDR3 is TGTGCCTGGAGTGTGGGGCTTACATCGGGCGAGCAGTACTTC. Complete variable domain (other parts from reference TRBV30 and TRBJ2-7): SQTIHQWPATLVQPVGSPLSLECTVEGTSNPNLYWYRQAAGRGLQLLFYSVGIGQISSEVPQNLSASRPQDRQFILSSKKLLLSDSGFYLCAWSVGLTSGEQYFGPGTRLTVT.